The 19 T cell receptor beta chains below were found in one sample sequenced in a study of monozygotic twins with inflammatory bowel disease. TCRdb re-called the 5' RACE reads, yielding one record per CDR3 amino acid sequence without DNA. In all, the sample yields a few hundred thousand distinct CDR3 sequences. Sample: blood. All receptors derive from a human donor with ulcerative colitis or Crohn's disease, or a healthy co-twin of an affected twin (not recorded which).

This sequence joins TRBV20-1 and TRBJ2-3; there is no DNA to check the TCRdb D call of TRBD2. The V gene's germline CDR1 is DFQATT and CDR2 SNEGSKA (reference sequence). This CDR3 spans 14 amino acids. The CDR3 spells CSVGRTSGTDTQYF.

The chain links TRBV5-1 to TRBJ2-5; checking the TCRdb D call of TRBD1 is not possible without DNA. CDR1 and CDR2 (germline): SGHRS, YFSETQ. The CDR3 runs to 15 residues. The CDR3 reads CASSLMVGAEETQYF. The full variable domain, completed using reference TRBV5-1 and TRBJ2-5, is KAGVTQTPRYLIKTRGQQVTLSCSPISGHRSVSWYQQTPGQGLQFLFEYFSETQRNKGNFPGRFSGRQFSNSRSEMNVSTLELGDSALYLCASSLMVGAEETQYFGPGTRLLVL.

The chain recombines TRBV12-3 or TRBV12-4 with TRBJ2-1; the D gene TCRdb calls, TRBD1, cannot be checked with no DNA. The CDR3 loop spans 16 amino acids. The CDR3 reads CASSSRTFSSYNEQFF.

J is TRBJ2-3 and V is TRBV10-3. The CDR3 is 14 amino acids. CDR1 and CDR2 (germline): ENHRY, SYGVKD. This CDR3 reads CAISDRAYTDTQYF.

Here the CDR3 reads CATSREYSAGNTIYF. The chain joins TRBV15 to TRBJ1-3. The V gene's germline CDR1 is LNHNV and CDR2 YYDKDF (reference sequence). The CDR3 covers 15 residues.

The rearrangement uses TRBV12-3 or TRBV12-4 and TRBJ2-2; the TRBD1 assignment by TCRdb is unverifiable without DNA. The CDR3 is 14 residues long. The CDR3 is CASGNWGETGELFF.

CDR3 loop: CSASGLQVNQPQHF. This chain links TRBV20-1 with TRBJ1-5; TCRdb returns TRBD1, unconfirmable since there is no DNA. The CDR3 has 14 amino acids. Germline V CDR1 and CDR2: DFQATT, SNEGSKA (reference sequence).

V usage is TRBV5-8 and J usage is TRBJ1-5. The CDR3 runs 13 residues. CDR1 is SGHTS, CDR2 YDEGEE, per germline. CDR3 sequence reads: CASSFQPGQPQHF.

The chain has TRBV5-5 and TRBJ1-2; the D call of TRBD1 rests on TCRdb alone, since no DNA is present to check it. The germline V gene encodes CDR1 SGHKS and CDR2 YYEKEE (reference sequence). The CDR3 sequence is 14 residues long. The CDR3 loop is CASSPTGVTYGYTF.

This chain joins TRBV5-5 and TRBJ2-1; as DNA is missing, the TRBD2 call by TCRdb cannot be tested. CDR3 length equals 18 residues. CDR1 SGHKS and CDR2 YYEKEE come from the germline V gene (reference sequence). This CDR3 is CASSIEGTGPSSYNEQFF.

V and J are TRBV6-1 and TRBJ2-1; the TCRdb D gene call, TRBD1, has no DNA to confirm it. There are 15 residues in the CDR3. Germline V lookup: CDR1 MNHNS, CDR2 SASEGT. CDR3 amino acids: CAVPARGNYVNEQFF.

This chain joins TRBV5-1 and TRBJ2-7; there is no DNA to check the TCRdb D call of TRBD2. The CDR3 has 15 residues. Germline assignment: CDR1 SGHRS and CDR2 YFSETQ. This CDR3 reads CASSLGGESYYEQYF.

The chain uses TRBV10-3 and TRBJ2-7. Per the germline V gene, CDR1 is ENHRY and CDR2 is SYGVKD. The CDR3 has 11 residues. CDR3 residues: CAISAGDEQYF.

CDR3 amino acids: CASSSGLAGGQQELFF. The rearrangement joins TRBV5-1 to TRBJ2-2; the D call from TCRdb, TRBD2, cannot be confirmed without DNA. The length of the CDR3 is 16 residues. The germline CDR1 and CDR2 sequences are SGHRS and YFSETQ. The variable domain in full, with the rest retrieved from reference TRBV5-1 and TRBJ2-2, is KAGVTQTPRYLIKTRGQQVTLSCSPISGHRSVSWYQQTPGQGLQFLFEYFSETQRNKGNFPGRFSGRQFSNSRSEMNVSTLELGDSALYLCASSSGLAGGQQELFFGEGSRLTVL.

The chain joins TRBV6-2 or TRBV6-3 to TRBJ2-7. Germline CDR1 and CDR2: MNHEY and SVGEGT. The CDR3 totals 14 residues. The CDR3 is CASSYTRLSYEQYF.

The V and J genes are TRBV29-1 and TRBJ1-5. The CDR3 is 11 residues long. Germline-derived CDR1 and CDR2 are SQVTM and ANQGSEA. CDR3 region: CSVEGNQPQHF.

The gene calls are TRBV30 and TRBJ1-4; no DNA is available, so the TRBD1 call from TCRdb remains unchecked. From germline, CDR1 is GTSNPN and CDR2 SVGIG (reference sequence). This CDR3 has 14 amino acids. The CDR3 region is CAWKQGLLNEKLFF.

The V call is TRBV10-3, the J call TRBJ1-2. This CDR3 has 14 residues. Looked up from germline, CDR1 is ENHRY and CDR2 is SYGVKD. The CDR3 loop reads CAISARDYSYGYTF.

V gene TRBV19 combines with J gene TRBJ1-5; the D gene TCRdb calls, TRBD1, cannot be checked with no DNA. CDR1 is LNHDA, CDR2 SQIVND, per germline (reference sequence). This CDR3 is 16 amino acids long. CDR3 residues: CASTLRRVGSNQPQHF.